These 5 T cell receptor beta chains came from one sample sequenced in a study of spatial heterogeneity in lung cancer. Time point given: sample taken at primary tumor resection. Whole RNA came from tumor, nontumor lung or frozen PBMC and was sequenced without being sorted. TCRdb passed the 5' RACE reads through MiXCR, listing each CDR3 protein once. Among about 85,000 distinct CDR3 sequences listed, approximately 21% were seen once. The input for sequencing was PBMCs, taken at surgery. The source of these receptors is a male donor with early-stage non-small cell lung cancer.

V and J are TRBV28 and TRBJ1-2, with D tentatively TRBD1 (6 bases). The CDR3 loop spans 17 amino acids. The V end lost 2 bases, the J end lost 1 base, and 17 bases lay between the germline ends. Germline V lookup: CDR1 MDHEN, CDR2 SYDVKM. In DNA form, the CDR3 reads TGTGCCAGCAGTTTACAGGGGCCTCTCTTTGGTAACTATGGCTACACCTTC. Translation: CASSLQGPLFGNYGYTF.

This clonotype has a handful of counts. This chain connects TRBV2 to TRBJ2-5; no clear D. The V and J ends lost 0 bases and 4 bases respectively, with 0 bases between them. The CDR3 has 11 amino acids. Per germline, CDR1 SNHLY and CDR2 FYNNEI. The CDR3 coding sequence is TGTGCCAGCAGTGAAGCAGAGACCCAGTACTTC. As protein: CASSEAETQYF.

On this clonotype itself: This could be a read error, since a much larger clone is one nucleotide away. Because the CDR3 is missing its conserved closing phenylalanine or tryptophan, this is likely a read error. The J gene is TRBJ1-3, the V gene TRBV19; no firm D call. CDR3 length equals 14 residues. Between the trimmed V and J ends, which lost 7 bases and 1 base, there was a span of 11 bases. Germline assignment: CDR1 LNHDA and CDR2 SQIVND (reference sequence). DNA for the CDR3: TGTGCCAGTACCCTAAGGGTATCTGGAAACACCATATATTAT. Translating it yields CASTLRVSGNTIYY.

Only a few counts were recorded for this clonotype. This sequence joins TRBV7-6 and TRBJ2-1; 9 nucleotides match TRBD1. The CDR3 totals 15 residues. With 3 bases clipped from V and 8 bases from J, the junction kept 8 bases outside the gene matches. Per germline, CDR1 SGHVS and CDR2 FNYEAQ. This CDR3 reads CASSFPGQGVDEQFF. The DNA of the CDR3 is TGTGCCAGCAGCTTCCCGGGACAGGGTGTGGATGAGCAGTTCTTC.

This clonotype showed up just a few times. The genes are TRBV7-8 and TRBJ2-1; D may be TRBD2 (5 bases). The length of the CDR3 is 17 residues. CDR1 and CDR2 (germline): SGHVS, FQNEAQ. V shed 5 bases and J shed 0 bases, with 17 bases lying between them. The CDR3 region has the DNA TGTGCCAGCAGCGTCATGGGGTTTGGGAGCTCCTACAATGAGCAGTTCTTC. It codes for CASSVMGFGSSYNEQFF.